These 9 T cell receptor beta chains were all obtained from the same sample, sequenced in a study of T cell repertoires in cytomegalovirus infection. One entry per CDR3 protein results from TCRdb running MiXCR on the reads. The table lists approximately 97,000 distinct CDR3 sequences, about 15% of them singletons. The sequencing input was PBMCs. These receptors came from a human donor in good health (CMV status not recorded). Some clones in this sample may be carry-over from other donors' samples.

The V and J genes are TRBV6-2 or TRBV6-3 and TRBJ2-3; 8 bases agree with TRBD2. Germline V CDR1 and CDR2: MNHEY, SVGEGT. The trim removed 6 bases at V and 3 bases at J, leaving 8 bases unmatched. The CDR3 is made up of 15 amino acids. CDR3 DNA sequence: TGTGCCAGCAGCCGGGGGGGCCCCGGTACAGATACGCAGTATTTT. This gives the protein CASSRGGPGTDTQYF.

This sequence joins TRBV5-1 and TRBJ2-6; 7 bases are a match to TRBD1. Trimming took 4 bases from V and 4 from J; bases not matched to a gene: 2. The CDR3 spans 14 residues. Germline CDR1 reads SGHRS; CDR2 reads YFSETQ. The chain's CDR3 is CASSEGAGANVLTF. The CDR3 nucleotides are TGCGCCAGCAGCGAGGGGGCAGGGGCCAACGTCCTGACTTTC.

This clonotype was observed many times. The V call is TRBV11-2, the J call TRBJ2-7; 12 bases match TRBD2. The CDR3 spans 16 residues. Germline V gene data show CDR1 as SGHAT and CDR2 as FQNNGV. V lost 2 bases and J lost 3; bases outside the gene matches: 5. Here the CDR3 DNA reads TGTGCCAGCAGCTTACAAGCTAGCGGGGGGGACTACGAGCAGTACTTC. Amino acid sequence: CASSLQASGGDYEQYF.

The chain carries TRBV27 and TRBJ1-1; maybe TRBD1 (6 bases). Trimming took 3 bases from V and 3 from J, leaving 17 bases between them. The CDR3 is made up of 16 amino acids. CDR1 and CDR2 (germline): MNHEY, SMNVEV (reference sequence). The CDR3 reads CASSLTGYHEYTEAFF. CDR3 nucleotide sequence: TGTGCCAGCAGTTTGACAGGATACCATGAGTACACTGAAGCTTTCTTT.

This clonotype has at least ten counts. The gene calls are TRBV7-9 and TRBJ1-2; D is ambiguous. CDR3 length: 13 amino acids. V lost 0 bases, J lost 4 bases, and 6 bases lay in between. Germline V lookup: CDR1 SEHNR, CDR2 FQNEAQ (reference sequence). CDR3 bases: TGTGCCAGCAGCTTAGCGGAGCTCTATGGCTACACCTTC. It yields the protein CASSLAELYGYTF.

The chain recombines TRBV5-1 with TRBJ2-3; possible D gene TRBD1, 5 bases. CDR1 SGHRS and CDR2 YFSETQ come from the germline V gene. V lost 3 bases and J 0 bases, leaving 14 bases between the germline ends. The CDR3 sequence is 16 residues long. CDR3 DNA sequence: TGCGCCAGCAGCTCAGCGACAGTCACGAGCACAGATACGCAGTATTTT. This sequence encodes CASSSATVTSTDTQYF.

The chain employs TRBV28 and TRBJ2-7; tentative D call: TRBD1 (6 bases). The CDR3 runs to 13 residues. V shed 5 bases and J shed 5 bases, with 13 bases lying between them. Germline V CDR1 and CDR2: MDHEN, SYDVKM. The CDR3 nucleotides are TGTGCCAGCAGTCTGACAGGCCAGCACGAGCAGTACTTC. Encoded protein: CASSLTGQHEQYF.

This clonotype was detected a few times. The chain's CDR3 is CASSYPRLAGGPVNLETQYF. The CDR3 bases are TGTGCCAGCAGTTACCCCCGCCTAGCGGGGGGGCCTGTAAATTTGGAGACCCAGTACTTC. The genes are TRBV6-2 or TRBV6-3 and TRBJ2-5; 12 bases line up with TRBD2. Germline V lookup: CDR1 MNHEY, CDR2 SVGEGT. The CDR3 covers 20 residues. Trimming removed 2 bases from V and 5 bases from J; junction bases left unmatched: 18.

The table lists this clonotype with a count of one. This could be a read error, since a much larger clone is one nucleotide away. The chain is built from TRBV2 and TRBJ1-6; the D is unclear. The CDR3 sequence is 13 residues long. In germline, CDR1 is SNHLY, CDR2 FYNNEI. V lost 8 bases, J lost 3 bases, and 8 bases lay in between. In DNA form, the CDR3 reads TGTGCCAGCGGACGGTACTATAATTCACCCCTCCACTTT. As protein: CASGRYYNSPLHF.